A single sample gave rise to the 8 T cell receptor beta chains below, sequenced in a study of cytomegalovirus exposure and HLA in healthy donors. Vbeta (60) and Jbeta (13) primers were used in the PCR. Profiled with immunoSEQ multiplex PCR; TCRdb holds only in-frame clones, not every one. The profile covers about 120,000 clones, with about 59% appearing a single time and 9.5% taken by the ten largest. Sequencing was done on a sample of PBMCs. The receptor source for this set is a woman aged 40 to 50 in good health and CMV-seropositive.

This chain joins TRBV6-5 and TRBJ2-7, with D possibly matching TRBD2 (6 bases). This CDR3 has 14 amino acids. Germline V gene data show CDR1 as MNHEY and CDR2 as SVGAGI. V lost 5 bases, J lost 3 bases, and 14 bases lay in between. The CDR3 spells CASSPSTGGYEQYF. Here the CDR3 DNA reads TGTGCCAGCAGTCCCTCCACCGGGGGCTACGAGCAGTACTTC.

The genes are TRBV19 and TRBJ1-5, with 9 bases identical to TRBD1. The CDR3 length is 14 residues. V was pared by 3 bases and J by 4 bases, with 1 base of the junction left unmatched. Germline V gene sequence: CDR1 LNHDA, CDR2 SQIVND (reference sequence). As DNA, the CDR3 is TGTGCCAGTAGTATGGGGACAGGGAATCAGCCCCAGCATTTT. Translation: CASSMGTGNQPQHF.

V gene TRBV27 combines with J gene TRBJ1-2; unclear D gene. This CDR3 region has 15 residues. Germline-derived CDR1 and CDR2 are MNHEY and SMNVEV (reference sequence). The V end was cut by 6 bases, the J end by 7 bases, with 21 bases between. The CDR3 sequence is CASSPSVDRGSGYTF. The CDR3 bases are TGTGCCAGCAGCCCAAGTGTGGATAGAGGAAGTGGCTACACCTTC.

The gene calls are TRBV27 and TRBJ2-1; 8 nucleotides align to TRBD2. CDR1 is MNHEY, CDR2 SMNVEV, per germline (reference sequence). The CDR3 is 15 amino acids. After removal of 8 bases from V and 7 bases from J, the junction contained 13 bases not matched to a gene. CDR3 region: CASAILGLESNEQFF. In DNA, the CDR3 is TGTGCCAGCGCCATTTTGGGACTAGAGTCTAATGAGCAGTTCTTC.

The chain couples TRBV18 to TRBJ1-2; D ambiguous. Between the trimmed V and J ends, which lost 2 bases and 9 bases, there was a span of 16 bases. This CDR3 has 14 residues. The germline V gene encodes CDR1 KGHSH and CDR2 LQKENI. DNA for the CDR3: TGTGCCAGCTCACCATTACAAACCCCTTTCAGCTACACCTTC. Protein: CASSPLQTPFSYTF.

The rearrangement uses TRBV29-1 and TRBJ2-3; 8 bases are a match to TRBD2. J lost 1 base, V lost 5 bases, and 2 bases had no gene match. This CDR3 spans 13 amino acids. From germline, CDR1 is SQVTM and CDR2 ANQGSEA. CDR3 DNA sequence: TGCAGCGTTTTCGGGAGGGGCACAGATACGCAGTATTTT. Translated: CSVFGRGTDTQYF.

This clone was counted only a few times. The V gene is TRBV11-3, the J gene TRBJ2-5; possible D gene TRBD1, 6 bases. V was cut by 5 bases and J by 5 bases, with 18 bases left in between. CDR3 length equals 15 residues. CDR1 and CDR2 (germline): SGHNT, YENEEA. CDR3 DNA: TGTGCCAGCAGCCCGGGGATGGGGGCCGCTGAGACCCAGTACTTC. Protein sequence: CASSPGMGAAETQYF.

The chain couples TRBV2 to TRBJ2-5; TRBD2 agrees at 9 bases. Germline V gene lookup returns CDR1 SNHLY and CDR2 FYNNEI. The CDR3 has 17 residues. V gave up 1 base and J gave up 2 bases; unmatched junction bases: 8. The DNA for the CDR3 is TGTGCCAGCAGTGAAGAGGCGGGGGGGGACCCACAAGAGACCCAGTACTTC. Its translation: CASSEEAGGDPQETQYF.